What follows are 10 T cell receptor beta chains derived from one specimen sequenced in a study of T cell responses to AZD1222 COVID-19 vaccine. Measured with immunoSEQ multiplex PCR; TCRdb has only the in-frame clones, and not every one. The data show over 150,000 clones, with roughly nine tenths seen just once and approximately 3% held by the top ten. The sequencing here drew on peripheral blood, taken on day 0 of AZD1222 vaccination. All receptors derive from an adult in good health.

The chain combines TRBV30 with TRBJ1-5; tentative D call: TRBD1 (6 bases). The CDR3 has 16 residues. Trimming pared 4 bases from V and 1 base from J, leaving 17 bases between. Germline assignment: CDR1 GTSNPN and CDR2 SVGIG (reference sequence). The CDR3 loop reads CAWTGRQQGSNQPQHF. For the CDR3, the DNA is TGTGCCTGGACTGGGAGACAGCAGGGGAGCAATCAGCCCCAGCATTTT.

The rearrangement links TRBV14 to TRBJ2-2; D perhaps matches TRBD2 (6 bases). This CDR3 is built from 14 residues. Trimming cost V 0 bases and J 7 bases, with 9 bases left between them. CDR1 is SGHDN, CDR2 FVKESK, per germline. CDR3 sequence: CASSQDIGGGELFF. In DNA form, the CDR3 reads TGTGCCAGCAGCCAAGATATCGGGGGCGGGGAGCTGTTTTTT.

This chain uses TRBV7-9 with TRBJ2-2, with D perhaps matching TRBD2 (6 bases). Trimming took off 3 bases at V and 4 bases at J, with 12 bases between the two ends. This CDR3 comprises 15 residues. Germline assignment: CDR1 SEHNR and CDR2 FQNEAQ (reference sequence). Written as DNA, the CDR3 is TGTGCCAGCAGCTTTGAGGGGCGGGGCACCGGGGAGCTGTTTTTT. Translation gives CASSFEGRGTGELFF.

The chain recombines TRBV13 with TRBJ1-2; D perhaps matches TRBD1 (6 bases). V lost 0 bases to trimming and J lost 7 bases, with 12 bases between them. This CDR3 has 14 residues. CDR1 PRHDT and CDR2 FYEKMQ come from the germline V gene (reference sequence). DNA for the CDR3: TGTGCCAGCAGCTTAGGGGGGGGGCTGCGTGGCTACACCTTC. Protein: CASSLGGGLRGYTF.

The CDR3 loop reads CASSLNNEKLFF. DNA for the CDR3: TGTGCCAGCAGCCTTAATAATGAAAAACTGTTTTTT. This chain joins TRBV13 and TRBJ1-4; D gene uncertain. The V end lost 5 bases, the J end lost 4 bases, and 5 bases lay between the germline ends. The CDR3 extends over 12 amino acids. CDR1 PRHDT and CDR2 FYEKMQ come from the germline V gene (reference sequence). The full variable domain, with the rest looked up from reference TRBV13 and TRBJ1-4, is AAGVIQSPRHLIKEKRETATLKCYPIPRHDTVYWYQQGPGQDPQFLISFYEKMQSDKGSIPDRFSAQQFSDYHSELNMSSLELGDSALYFCASSLNNEKLFFGSGTQLSVL.

V usage is TRBV7-3 and J usage is TRBJ2-3; D gene ambiguous. CDR1 and CDR2 from the germline V gene are SGHTA and FQGTGA. This CDR3 is built from 13 residues. V shed 1 base and J shed 6 bases, with 8 bases lying between them. CDR3 DNA sequence: TGTGCCAGCAGCTTAAACCCGGACGATACGCAGTATTTT. This translates into CASSLNPDDTQYF.

V is TRBV5-8 and J is TRBJ1-1; no firm D call. The V gene lost 2 bases and the J gene lost 8 bases, with 13 bases spanning the gap. This CDR3 comprises 13 residues. Germline CDR1 is SGHTS and CDR2 is YDEGEE. The CDR3 region has the DNA TGTGCCAGCAGCTTCTATTCGGCGGTGGAAGCTTTCTTT. As protein: CASSFYSAVEAFF.

This sequence joins TRBV30 and TRBJ2-3; 13 bases are shared with TRBD2. With V trimmed by 7 bases and J by 10 bases, 11 bases remained unmatched. The CDR3 extends over 14 amino acids. Germline-derived CDR1 and CDR2 are GTSNPN and SVGIG (reference sequence). For the CDR3, the DNA is TGTGCCTCCACACCCGGGACTAGCGGGGTGCCGCAGTATTTT. This codes for CASTPGTSGVPQYF.

This clone appeared once. The chain links TRBV7-6 to TRBJ1-1, with D hard to call. The CDR3 runs to 14 residues. The V end lost 5 bases, the J end lost 2 bases, and 12 bases lay between the germline ends. Germline CDR1 SGHVS, CDR2 FNYEAQ. CDR3 residues: CASSRSGPNTEAFF. CDR3 coding DNA: TGTGCCAGCAGCCGATCCGGACCCAACACTGAAGCTTTCTTT.

The sample holds one count of this clone. The rearrangement joins TRBV4-3 to TRBJ2-2; possibly TRBD1 for D (6 bases). V was trimmed by 0 bases and J by 7 bases, leaving 12 bases between them. Germline values: CDR1 LGHNA, CDR2 YSLEER. The CDR3 sequence is 15 residues long. The CDR3 spells CASSQDGRGGGELFF. The CDR3 DNA is TGCGCCAGCAGCCAAGACGGCAGGGGTGGCGGGGAGCTGTTTTTT.